The clone carrying this T cell receptor (beta chain) was found many times. Antigen: not known. These data come from a study of early T cells in non-severe SARS-CoV-2 infection. About the study: Sequencing of unsorted whole blood was done on bulk RNA, leaving chains unpaired. General observations from the study: A preference for anti-spike CD8 responses marked VDJdb matching, which missed private and CD4 specificities.

Germline V gene sequence: CDR1 DFQATT, CDR2 SNEGSKA (reference sequence). The CDR3 loop spans 11 amino acids. V was shortened by 2 bases and J by 6 bases, with 7 bases between the two germline ends. The protocol attached unique molecular identifiers to individual cDNA molecules. TCRdb re-analysed the 5' RACE reads in MiXCR, keeping a single row per CDR3 protein. The sample has some 22,000 distinct CDR3 sequences, approximately 5% seen once. The clonotype was recovered from an adult who was a healthcare worker with PCR-confirmed SARS-CoV-2 infection or an uninfected control (not recorded which). The chain recombines TRBV20-1 with TRBJ1-2; D is ambiguous. Sequenced material: whole blood. CDR3 bases: TGCAGTGCTAGAACACTGGATGGCTACACCTTC. It encodes CSARTLDGYTF.